The present entry profiles one T cell receptor (beta chain) with its context. What it recognizes is unknown. This specimen belongs to a study of cytomegalovirus exposure and HLA in healthy donors. Background on the study: Most genotyped donors, about four fifths of 300 to 400, had Caucasian-associated genetic ancestry. Study results and caveats: Some V segments could not be told apart, so they were left out, TRBV6-2 and TRBV6-3 among them. In a later analysis, donors in an Asian-associated ancestry cluster reportedly had fewer N-insertions in productive TCRs than the cohort mean. On later analysis, the bulk of CMV-associated TCR beta chains appeared to be HLA-restricted.

Trimming cost V 5 bases and J 5 bases; bases outside gene matches: 4. Germline CDR1 and CDR2: PRHDT and FYEKMQ (reference sequence). The CDR3 covers 14 residues. Primers for the PCR totalled 60 Vbeta and 13 Jbeta. The repertoire was sequenced with immunoSEQ multiplex PCR; TCRdb's copy has only in-frame clones and lacks some. Listed are about 130,000 clones; 2% to 2.5% falls within the top ten. The rearrangement joins TRBV13 to TRBJ2-5; 11 bases map to TRBD1. The origin of this receptor is a man aged 40-55 years in good health and CMV-seronegative. The sequenced material came from PBMCs. The CDR3 loop reads CASSTGTGGETQYF. In nucleotides, the CDR3 is TGTGCCAGCAGCACCGGGACAGGGGGGGAGACCCAGTACTTC.